The 18 T cell receptor beta chains reported below all come from one sample, sequenced in a study of blood T cell repertoires in COVID-19 (dated by TCRdb to the early 2020s). Libraries were constructed by the immunoSEQ multiplex PCR assay. TCRdb stores this immuneACCESS table with in-frame sequences only. Part of the clones is absent; in the studies checked, under half of the shortfall reflects unresolved V genes, and no reason is known for the rest. A total of tens of thousands of clones appear in this sample, about three quarters of them only once. In total, the top ten clones hold 25% to 35% of the sample. The source material was peripheral blood. Every receptor here comes from a man aged 55 to 70 with acute or convalescent COVID-19.

V is TRBV7-6 and J is TRBJ2-2; 7 positions match TRBD1. The V and J ends lost 5 bases and 7 bases, in that order; junction bases with no gene match: 7. This CDR3 has 14 amino acids. Germline-derived CDR1 and CDR2 are SGHVS and FNYEAQ. The CDR3 DNA reads as TGTGCCAGCAGCCTGACAGGGTTGGTCGGGGAGCTGTTTTTT. This gives the protein CASSLTGLVGELFF.

The V call is TRBV3-1 (or the pseudogene TRBV3-2), the J call TRBJ2-1; a weak D match, TRBD2 (6 bases). Germline CDR1 LGHDT, CDR2 YNNKEL (reference sequence). The CDR3 is 15 amino acids. Trimming took 1 base from V and 5 from J, leaving 12 bases between them. The CDR3 region is CASSQVLGGNNEQFF. The CDR3 bases are TGTGCCAGCAGCCAAGTTCTCGGGGGAAACAATGAGCAGTTCTTC.

The chain employs TRBV6-1 and TRBJ1-3; no reliable D call. The CDR3 totals 17 residues. V dropped 2 bases and J dropped 2 bases, with 16 bases sitting between them. CDR1 is MNHNS, CDR2 SASEGT, per germline. This chain's CDR3 is CASSESWARLAGNTIYF. The CDR3 bases are TGTGCCAGCAGTGAAAGCTGGGCCCGGCTGGCTGGAAACACCATATATTTT.

The V and J genes are TRBV7-8 and TRBJ1-2; D may be TRBD1 (5 bases). V was shortened by 5 bases and J by 7 bases, with 17 bases between the two germline ends. Germline V gene lookup returns CDR1 SGHVS and CDR2 FQNEAQ. The length of the CDR3 is 14 residues. The DNA for the CDR3 is TGTGCCAGCAGCCCCCGGGAGACAGAGGGTGGCTACACCTTC. Translating gives CASSPRETEGGYTF.

V and J are TRBV14 and TRBJ1-4; TRBD1 aligns across 7 bases. V shed 6 bases, J shed 7 bases, and the junction held 5 bases outside the gene matches. Germline V lookup: CDR1 SGHDN, CDR2 FVKESK. The CDR3 is 13 residues long. The CDR3 protein is CASRITGAEKLFF. CDR3 sequence (DNA): TGTGCCAGCAGAATCACAGGGGCTGAAAAACTGTTTTTT.

The chain uses TRBV27 and TRBJ2-3; no clear D gene. V was clipped by 8 bases and J by 2 bases, with 14 bases between them. The CDR3 extends over 14 amino acids. CDR1 is MNHEY and CDR2 is SMNVEV in the germline V gene (reference sequence). CDR3 nucleotide sequence: TGTGCCAGCGCCGGGTTGGCCTCCACAGATACGCAGTATTTT. Its protein product is CASAGLASTDTQYF.

The chain joins TRBV19 to TRBJ1-6; D is unclear. The CDR3 contains 14 residues. V was shortened by 7 bases and J by 8 bases, with 15 bases between the two germline ends. Germline loops: CDR1 LNHDA, CDR2 SQIVND (reference sequence). CDR3 DNA: TGTGCCAGTATGAACAGAGGGCTCTATTCACCCCTCCACTTT. Protein: CASMNRGLYSPLHF.

The rearrangement links TRBV7-9 to TRBJ1-4; no clear D gene. V was trimmed by 8 bases and J by 0 bases, leaving 10 bases between them. Germline V gives CDR1 SEHNR, CDR2 FQNEAQ (reference sequence). CDR3 length: 14 residues. CDR3 in amino acids: CASGETATNEKLFF. CDR3 DNA: TGTGCCAGCGGAGAAACTGCAACTAATGAAAAACTGTTTTTT.

The J gene is TRBJ1-4, the V gene TRBV13; tentative D call: TRBD1 (5 bases). The ends were cut back, 1 base at V and 11 bases at J, with 8 bases in the middle. Germline CDR1 is PRHDT and CDR2 is FYEKMQ (reference sequence). The CDR3 loop spans 12 amino acids. The CDR3: CASSLERGKLFF. For the CDR3, the DNA is TGTGCCAGCAGCTTAGAGCGGGGGAAACTGTTTTTT.

This chain joins TRBV5-1 and TRBJ2-4; 9 nucleotides line up with TRBD1. In germline, CDR1 is SGHRS, CDR2 YFSETQ. CDR3 size: 16 residues. The trim removed 4 bases at V and 0 bases at J, leaving 5 bases unmatched. The CDR3 sequence is CASSPRDRVAKNIQYF. In DNA form, the CDR3 reads TGCGCCAGCAGCCCCCGGGACAGGGTAGCCAAAAACATTCAGTACTTC.

The chain combines TRBV2 with TRBJ2-2; 7 bases agree with TRBD1. The length of the CDR3 is 14 residues. Germline V gives CDR1 SNHLY, CDR2 FYNNEI. The V and J ends lost 6 bases and 6 bases, in that order; junction bases with no gene match: 7. CDR3 sequence reads: CASRTGTVAGELFF. CDR3 DNA: TGTGCCAGCAGGACCGGGACAGTAGCCGGGGAGCTGTTTTTT.

The CDR3 DNA reads as TGCGCCAGCAGCCTAATCCAGGTCGGGAACACTGAAGCTTTCTTT. This codes for CASSLIQVGNTEAFF. The V gene is TRBV5-1, the J gene TRBJ1-1; the D is unclear. The germline V gene encodes CDR1 SGHRS and CDR2 YFSETQ. The ends were cut back, 4 bases at V and 1 base at J, with 14 bases in the middle. This CDR3 region has 15 residues.

This chain joins TRBV12-3 or TRBV12-4 and TRBJ1-5, with D tentatively TRBD1 (6 bases). V lost 7 bases, J lost 4 bases, and 11 bases lay in between. The CDR3 covers 13 residues. The CDR3 loop reads CASKITGNQPQHF. As DNA, the CDR3 is TGTGCCAGCAAAATTACAGGGAATCAGCCCCAGCATTTT.

The chain uses TRBV6-5 and TRBJ1-2; tentatively, D is TRBD1 (6 bases). Germline loops: CDR1 MNHEY, CDR2 SVGAGI. CDR3 length equals 13 residues. The V end was cut by 0 bases, the J end by 8 bases, with 10 bases between. The CDR3 spells CASSYSPGDGYTF. As DNA, the CDR3 is TGTGCCAGCAGTTACTCGCCAGGGGACGGCTACACCTTC.

Within the sample, this clone is medium-sized (0.01 to 0.1%). The chain employs TRBV7-9 and TRBJ1-1; 11 bases line up with TRBD1. In germline, CDR1 is SEHNR, CDR2 FQNEAQ (reference sequence). V was pared by 4 bases and J by 4 bases, with 2 bases of the junction left unmatched. The CDR3 consists of 14 residues. The chain's CDR3 is CASSSGTGGTEAFF. The CDR3 coding sequence is TGTGCCAGCAGCTCCGGGACAGGGGGCACTGAAGCTTTCTTT.

The CDR3 bases are TGTGCCAGCAGTTATGGGACTGGGACCTACAATGAGCAGTTCTTC. This encodes CASSYGTGTYNEQFF. This rearrangement joins TRBV6-6 to TRBJ2-1; weak D call: TRBD2 (6 bases). Trimming removed 3 bases from V and 2 bases from J, with 11 bases in between. Germline V gene lookup returns CDR1 MNHNY and CDR2 SVGAGI (reference sequence). The CDR3 runs 15 residues.

The gene calls are TRBV11-3 and TRBJ1-1; D is ambiguous. V gave up 8 bases and J gave up 1 base, with 5 bases separating them. The CDR3 sequence is 11 residues long. Germline V gives CDR1 SGHNT, CDR2 YENEEA. Here the CDR3 DNA reads TGTGCCAGCCGGGAGAACACTGAAGCTTTCTTT. It encodes CASRENTEAFF.

This chain connects TRBV29-1 to TRBJ2-7, with 7 positions matching TRBD1. Germline lookup yields CDR1 SQVTM and CDR2 ANQGSEA. This CDR3 is built from 13 residues. J lost 2 bases, V lost 1 base, and 2 bases had no gene match. CDR3 loop: CSVEGGQAYEQYF. DNA for the CDR3: TGCAGCGTTGAAGGTGGACAGGCCTACGAGCAGTACTTC.